This TCR beta chain appears in the sequencing data of a study of blood T cell repertoires in COVID-19. Overall study: There were acute and convalescent COVID-19 samples, and they came from the United States, Italy and Spain. T cells, B-cell-depleted T cells, or PBMCs supplied cDNA or gDNA.

In the study's own analysis: Cell counts per sample came from amplifying reference gene primers. Sequencing was performed with immunoSEQ multiplex PCR; in TCRdb, only in-frame clones are kept and a portion is missing. Clonal size and the V and J genes are those of that table, whereas D and trimming came from the DNA. The data contain 50,000 to 75,000 clones, more than 85% of them singletons. From germline, CDR1 is MNHEY and CDR2 SVGEGT. V lost 4 bases to trimming and J lost 1 base, with 8 bases between them. The CDR3 is 13 residues long. This clone was detected only a few times. V usage is TRBV6-2 or TRBV6-3 and J usage is TRBJ2-7, with D unresolved. Sequencing was carried out using peripheral blood. This clonotype was obtained from a man of 80 years or more in a cohort sampled during active COVID-19. CDR3 protein: CASSFGNSYEQYF. In nucleotides, the CDR3 is TGTGCCAGCAGTTTTGGCAATTCCTACGAGCAGTACTTC.